This TCR beta chain was profiled in a study of shared clonotypes between healthy human individuals. Background on the study: Per donor, three plates held CD4 naive cells, three held CD4 memory, two held CD8 naive and one held CD8 memory.

The protocol was immunoSEQ multiplex PCR, while the TCRdb copy is restricted to in-frame clones and leaves out a portion. The table shows 1.5 million to 2.5 million clones, with about 95% occurring only once. CDR3 size: 11 residues. The germline gives CDR1 SNHLY, CDR2 FYNNEI. V was cut by 3 bases and J by 8 bases, with 4 bases left in between. Naive CD8 populations comprised CD45RO-negative cells positively selected for CCR7, excluding terminally differentiated effector memory CD45RA+ cells. All the donors were Caucasian adults who lived in Nashville, Tennessee. A few counts support this clone. Its specificity is not known. Distinct nucleotide sequences in the sample also encode this CDR3. Study outcomes and limitations: Around 5.3% of naive CD4 clonotypes were shared across four donors. Against clonotypes common to all four donors, non-shared ones had lower generation probabilities.

V and J are TRBV2 and TRBJ1-4; no reliable D call. Input material: naive CD8+ T cells sorted from blood. This TCR derives from a man aged 18-30 years in good health. The CDR3 loop is CASSDWEKLFF. The CDR3 DNA reads TGTGCCAGCAGTGATTGGGAAAAACTGTTTTTT.